Included here is one TCR beta chain sequence, with context. The antigen remains unidentified. The data derive from a study of cytomegalovirus exposure and HLA in healthy donors. Study conclusions and caveats: There were reportedly fewer N-insertions in an Asian-associated ancestry cluster than the approximately 670-donor mean, in a later analysis. Across HLA loci, a later analysis found differing TCR association rates, with DRB1 most and HLA-C fewest. There was a cluster of highly shared sequence variants that was likely a sequencing artifact.

The PCR contained 60 Vbeta and 13 Jbeta primers. Profiled with immunoSEQ multiplex PCR; TCRdb holds only in-frame clones, not every one. The sample has around 140,000 clones, about 83% seen once. Healthy individuals who donated bone marrow served as the donors. The CDR3 has 15 amino acids. Germline values: CDR1 KGHSH, CDR2 LQKENI. The V segment lost 2 bases and the J segment 7 bases; nucleotides outside the gene matches: 4. The chain is built from TRBV18 and TRBJ1-6; the match to TRBD1 covers 8 bases. The clonotype comes from a woman in her twenties or thirties in good health and CMV-seronegative. The specimen was PBMCs. CDR3 sequence: CASSPGRTGNSPLHF. Written as DNA, the CDR3 is TGTGCCAGCTCACCAGGGAGGACAGGGAATTCACCCCTCCACTTT.